The sequence of this T cell receptor (beta chain) was determined in a study of T cells expressing NK-cell markers. Germline V gives CDR1 SGHAT, CDR2 FQNNGV. The CDR3 is 15 amino acids. TCRdb processed the 5' RACE reads again and assigns one entry to each CDR3 protein, with no DNA. The sample yields some 300,000 distinct CDR3 sequences, of which the top ten take up around 0.37%. J is TRBJ2-1 and V is TRBV11-2; TCRdb gives TRBD1 as the D gene, but with no DNA this cannot be confirmed. Sequencing was carried out using blood T cells: a sorted CD56 or NKG2C T cell subset, CD4+ or CD8+ T cells, or bulk PBMC T cells (not recorded which). The receptor was derived from a man between 18 and 35 years old in good health. The CDR3 spells CASSFRGQGLNEQFF.